This paragraph reports one T cell receptor beta chain. The repertoire was sequenced with immunoSEQ multiplex PCR; TCRdb's copy has only in-frame clones and lacks some. The sample has over 55,000 clones; around 90% are singletons. This specimen comes from a study of technical replicates of blood from a handful of donors. The CDR3 extends over 15 amino acids. Germline V gene sequence: CDR1 MGHRA, CDR2 YSYEKL. The V and J ends lost 4 bases and 3 bases, in that order; junction bases with no gene match: 4. The receptor was isolated from a human donor in good health. Some clones in this sample may be carry-over from other donors' samples. This chain connects TRBV4-1 to TRBJ2-2, with 8 bases matching TRBD2. The source material was PBMCs. The DNA of the CDR3 is TGCGCCAGCAGCCCCGGGAGGGCCGACACCGGGGAGCTGTTTTTT. This encodes CASSPGRADTGELFF.